A single sample gave rise to the 11 T cell receptor beta chains below, sequenced in a study of T cell repertoires and Cas9 in healthy adults. This table comes from immunoSEQ multiplex PCR, and its TCRdb copy is limited to in-frame clones, with some not included. In the table there are over 12,000 clones, roughly nine tenths of which are singletons. The sequenced sample consisted of Tregs (CD4+, CD25+, CD127-, CD137-, CD154-) from PBMCs; culture status not recorded. The receptors derive from a human donor in good health.

V gene TRBV7-9 combines with J gene TRBJ1-2, with D unclear. The CDR3 loop spans 16 amino acids. V was trimmed by 5 bases and J by 4 bases, leaving 20 bases between them. CDR1 is SEHNR, CDR2 FQNEAQ, per germline (reference sequence). The CDR3 region is CASSVAFGVTSYGYTF. The CDR3 DNA reads TGTGCCAGCAGCGTGGCATTTGGGGTCACCAGCTATGGCTACACCTTC. Supplemented by reference TRBV7-9 and TRBJ1-2, the full variable domain reads DTGVSQNPRHKITKRGQNVTFRCDPISEHNRLYWYRQTLGQGPEFLTYFQNEAQLEKSRLLSDRFSAERPKGSFSTLEIQRTEQGDSAMYLCASSVAFGVTSYGYTFGSGTRLTVV.

V and J are TRBV11-3 and TRBJ2-5, with 16 positions matching TRBD2. Germline loops: CDR1 SGHNT, CDR2 YENEEA. The V gene end was trimmed by 5 bases and the J gene end by 5 bases; junction bases not matched to a gene: 2. CDR3 size: 15 residues. The CDR3 region has the DNA TGTGCCAGCAGCCCGGGACTAGCGGGGGGGGAGACCCAGTACTTC. Protein product: CASSPGLAGGETQYF.

This chain uses TRBV19 with TRBJ1-2, with 10 positions matching TRBD1. With 5 bases clipped from V and 8 bases from J, the junction kept 8 bases outside the gene matches. Germline loops: CDR1 LNHDA, CDR2 SQIVND (reference sequence). This CDR3 is built from 14 residues. This CDR3 is CASSEVTGGQGYTF. The CDR3 coding sequence is TGTGCCAGTAGTGAAGTGACAGGGGGCCAGGGCTACACCTTC.

V and J are TRBV28 and TRBJ2-5; tentatively, D is TRBD1 (6 bases). From germline, CDR1 is MDHEN and CDR2 SYDVKM. This CDR3 is built from 14 residues. V lost 3 bases, J lost 7 bases, and 15 bases lay in between. The CDR3: CASSFNRVRGTQYF. CDR3 nucleotide sequence: TGTGCCAGCAGTTTTAACAGGGTTCGTGGGACCCAGTACTTC.

The genes are TRBV19 and TRBJ2-2; TRBD1 might be the D (5 bases). V was clipped by 5 bases and J by 4 bases, with 14 bases between them. From germline, CDR1 is LNHDA and CDR2 SQIVND (reference sequence). This CDR3 contains 15 residues. CDR3 residues: CASSYPRVVTGELFF. DNA of the CDR3: TGTGCCAGTAGTTACCCCAGGGTAGTCACCGGGGAGCTGTTTTTT.

This clone was detected a few times. The gene calls are TRBV9 and TRBJ2-1, with TRBD1 matching over 7 bases. The CDR3 totals 14 residues. V dropped 4 bases and J dropped 1; count of bases not matched to a gene: 2. Germline V gene data show CDR1 as SGDLS and CDR2 as YYNGEE. The CDR3 region has the DNA TGTGCCAGCAGCCCGACAGGGTCCTACAATGAGCAGTTCTTC. This codes for CASSPTGSYNEQFF.

The chain's CDR3 is CASSAGQGGEKLFF. DNA of the CDR3: TGTGCCAGCAGCGCGGGACAGGGTGGCGAAAAACTGTTTTTT. The chain joins TRBV9 to TRBJ1-4, with 9 bases identical to TRBD1. The CDR3 has 14 amino acids. Germline CDR1 is SGDLS and CDR2 is YYNGEE. With V trimmed by 3 bases and J by 8 bases, 5 bases remained unmatched.

This chain uses TRBV19 with TRBJ2-7; tentatively, D is TRBD2 (5 bases). V shed 3 bases and J shed 3 bases, with 9 bases lying between them. The CDR3 has 13 residues. CDR1 LNHDA and CDR2 SQIVND come from the germline V gene (reference sequence). CDR3 protein: CASSISRGYEQYF. CDR3 in DNA: TGTGCCAGTAGTATCAGTCGGGGCTACGAGCAGTACTTC.

V gene TRBV6-1 combines with J gene TRBJ1-3, with a weak D call TRBD1 (5 bases). Deletions cut 2 bases from V and 2 bases from J, with 10 bases between. Germline V CDR1 and CDR2: MNHNS, SASEGT. CDR3 size: 15 residues. CDR3 amino acids: CASSEFAGAGNTIYF. The CDR3 bases are TGTGCCAGCAGTGAATTTGCGGGGGCTGGAAACACCATATATTTT.

V is TRBV5-8 and J is TRBJ2-2; D possibly corresponds to TRBD1 (6 bases). The V gene's germline CDR1 is SGHTS and CDR2 YDEGEE. The ends were cut back, 4 bases at V and 7 bases at J, with 11 bases in the middle. This CDR3 comprises 13 residues. Here the CDR3 reads CASSGIRGGELFF. CDR3 DNA sequence: TGTGCCAGCAGCGGAATCAGGGGCGGGGAGCTGTTTTTT.

This sequence joins TRBV7-9 and TRBJ1-3, with 7 bases identical to TRBD1. The CDR3 sequence is 16 residues long. J gave up 0 bases and V 6 bases, and 8 bases lay outside the gene matches. Germline CDR1 is SEHNR and CDR2 is FQNEAQ (reference sequence). CDR3 sequence: CASRVQGLSSGNTIYF. CDR3 coding DNA: TGTGCCAGCAGGGTACAGGGGCTGAGCTCTGGAAACACCATATATTTT.